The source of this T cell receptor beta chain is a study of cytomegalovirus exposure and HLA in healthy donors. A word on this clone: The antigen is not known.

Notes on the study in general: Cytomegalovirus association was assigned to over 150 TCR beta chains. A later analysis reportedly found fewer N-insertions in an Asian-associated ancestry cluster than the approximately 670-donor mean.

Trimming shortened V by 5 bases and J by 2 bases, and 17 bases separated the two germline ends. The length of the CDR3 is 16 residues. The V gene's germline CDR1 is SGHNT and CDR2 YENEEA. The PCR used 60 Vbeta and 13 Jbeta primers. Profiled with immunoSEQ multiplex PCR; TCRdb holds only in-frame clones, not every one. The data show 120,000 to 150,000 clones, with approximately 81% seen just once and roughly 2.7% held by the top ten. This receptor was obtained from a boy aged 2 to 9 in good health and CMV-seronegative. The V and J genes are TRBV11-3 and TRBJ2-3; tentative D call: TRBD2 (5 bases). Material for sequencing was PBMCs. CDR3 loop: CASSPGGLTNTDTQYF. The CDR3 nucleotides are TGTGCCAGCAGCCCCGGTGGACTGACTAACACAGATACGCAGTATTTT.